This T cell receptor (beta chain) was captured in a study of blood T cell repertoires in COVID-19. CDR1 is LNHDA, CDR2 SQIVND, per germline (reference sequence). With V trimmed by 7 bases and J by 3 bases, 8 bases remained unmatched. CDR3 length equals 15 residues. The repertoire was sequenced with immunoSEQ multiplex PCR; TCRdb's copy has only in-frame clones and lacks some. This sample has 300,000 to 450,000 clones; 85% to 90% occur once, and the top ten carry about 0.94%. Participant-given clinical history determined each cohort assignment. Sequencing input: PBMCs or T cells enriched from blood (not recorded which). The origin of this receptor is a woman aged 25 to 39 who had been exposed to COVID-19. J is TRBJ1-3 and V is TRBV19; TRBD1 aligns across 8 bases. The CDR3 nucleotides are TGTGCCAGTACCCCATTAACAGGGGGTGGAAACACCATATATTTT. Its translation: CASTPLTGGGNTIYF.